A selection of T cell receptor beta chains follows, all from one sample in a study of pediatric ulcerative colitis. Using immunoSEQ multiplex PCR, the repertoire was profiled, and TCRdb retains in-frame clones only, with some absent. This sample has roughly 54,000 clones, with 80% to 90% found just once. What was sequenced was blood. These receptors were obtained from a boy aged 5 to 17 who was a control in a study of pediatric ulcerative colitis. The CDR3 runs from the conserved cysteine through the conserved F or W. The order of the fields is J gene, clone size, V gene, D gene, CDR3 protein, CDR3 DNA. The D gene is left open where the match is weak. Part of the rows lack a size; the others show once, few, many or a class for expanded clones.

>TRBJ1-5|few|TRBV18|-
CASSPGFNREPNQPQHF
TGTGCCAGCTCACCGGGGTTTAACAGGGAGCCTAATCAGCCCCAGCATTTT
>TRBJ1-5|-|TRBV7-2|-
CASSLGSRSNQPQHF
TGTGCCAGCAGCTTAGGATCGCGGAGCAATCAGCCCCAGCATTTT
>TRBJ1-6|few|TRBV16|-
CASSQSADSNSPLHF
TGTGCCAGCAGCCAATCGGCAGACAGCAATTCACCCCTCCACTTT
>TRBJ1-1|-|TRBV5-1|TRBD1
CASSFQDRVNTEAFF
TGCGCCAGCAGCTTCCAAGACAGGGTGAACACTGAAGCTTTCTTT
>TRBJ2-1|few|TRBV5-1|-
CASSLGPRLADEQFF
TGCGCCAGCAGCTTGGGGCCACGTCTTGCCGATGAGCAGTTCTTC
>TRBJ1-2|-|TRBV15|-
CATSRDLETGANYGYTF
TGTGCCACCAGCAGAGATTTGGAGACAGGAGCTAACTATGGCTACACCTTC
>TRBJ2-3|-|TRBV5-1|-
CASSLAVLVGHQTTDTQYF
TGCGCCAGCAGCTTGGCCGTCCTAGTGGGACACCAGACCACAGATACGCAGTATTTT
>TRBJ2-7|-|TRBV7-2|TRBD2
CASSLPSGGASYEQYF
TGTGCCAGCAGCTTACCTAGCGGGGGGGCTTCCTACGAGCAGTACTTC
>TRBJ1-6|-|TRBV19|TRBD1
CASSMGTEGSPLHF
TGTGCCAGTAGTATGGGGACAGAGGGTTCACCCCTCCACTTT
>TRBJ2-1|-|TRBV28|-
CASSLSFGRVRSYNEQFF
TGTGCCAGCAGTTTATCTTTCGGCCGCGTCCGGTCCTACAATGAGCAGTTCTTC
>TRBJ1-3|-|TRBV7-2|-
CASSIYPPWDGSAGNTIYF
TGTGCCAGCAGCATTTACCCACCATGGGACGGTAGTGCTGGAAACACCATATATTTT
>TRBJ2-7|-|TRBV7-9|-
CASSLGGGRESDEQYF
TGTGCCAGCAGCTTAGGGGGAGGCAGGGAATCCGACGAGCAGTACTTC
>TRBJ1-2|-|TRBV19|-
CASSIDANYGYTF
TGTGCCAGTAGTATAGATGCTAACTATGGCTACACCTTC
>TRBJ1-3|-|TRBV6-6|TRBD1
CASSQGDSTGNTIYF
TGTGCCAGCAGTCAAGGGGACAGCACAGGAAACACCATATATTTT
>TRBJ2-1|once|TRBV21-1|-
CASRKRGPSYNEQFF
TGTGCCAGCAGAAAAAGGGGGCCGTCATACAATGAGCAGTTCTTC
>TRBJ1-5|-|TRBV2|TRBD1
CASSGQGLRSNQPQHF
TGTGCCAGCAGTGGACAGGGCCTTAGGAGCAATCAGCCCCAGCATTTT
>TRBJ1-1|-|TRBV5-1|-
CASSFGADTEAFF
TGCGCCAGCAGCTTTGGGGCCGACACTGAAGCTTTCTTT
>TRBJ2-7|-|TRBV19|-
CASSIPRPPYEQYF
TGTGCCAGTAGTATCCCGCGGCCCCCCTACGAGCAGTACTTC
>TRBJ2-7|-|TRBV5-1|-
CASSFGPPRGYEQYF
TGCGCCAGCAGCTTCGGGCCCCCTCGGGGCTACGAGCAGTACTTC
>TRBJ1-1|-|TRBV18|TRBD1
CASSPNQGGTEAFF
TGTGCCAGCTCACCAAACCAGGGGGGCACTGAAGCTTTCTTT
>TRBJ1-2|-|TRBV4-1|TRBD1
CASSQERRGTGQNYGYTF
TGCGCCAGCAGCCAAGAACGAAGAGGGACAGGGCAAAACTATGGCTACACCTTC
>TRBJ1-2|-|TRBV14|-
CASSQFKLRGPNYGYTF
TGTGCCAGCAGCCAATTTAAATTACGGGGACCTAACTATGGCTACACCTTC
>TRBJ2-1|-|TRBV19|TRBD2
CASTIGLADNNEQFF
TGTGCCAGTACCATCGGACTAGCAGACAACAATGAGCAGTTCTTC
>TRBJ2-2|-|TRBV11-1|TRBD1
CASSLVLTGDPSHTGELFF
TGTGCCAGCAGCTTAGTGCTGACAGGGGACCCCTCACACACCGGGGAGCTGTTTTTT
>TRBJ2-1|-|TRBV5-1|TRBD1
CASSFPGTGGYNEQFF
TGCGCCAGCAGCTTCCCCGGGACAGGGGGCTACAATGAGCAGTTCTTC
>TRBJ2-3|-|TRBV28|-
CASSPGASGTDTQYF
TGTGCCAGCAGCCCCGGGGCTAGCGGCACAGATACGCAGTATTTT
>TRBJ1-5|-|TRBV7-9|-
CASSLGGAGQPQHF
TGTGCCAGCAGCTTAGGGGGGGCCGGGCAGCCCCAGCATTTT
>TRBJ1-4|-|TRBV7-9|TRBD1
CASSLLQGGEKLFF
TGTGCCAGCAGCTTATTACAGGGGGGCGAAAAACTGTTTTTT